The sequence of this T cell receptor beta chain was determined in a study of cytomegalovirus exposure and HLA in healthy donors. General study results and limits: V- and J-gene trimming of TCR beta was linked (in a later analysis) to a missense DCLRE1C variant. An ancestry cluster, one associated with Asian ancestry, reportedly showed fewer N-insertions than the approximately 670-donor mean in a later analysis. Cytomegalovirus association was assigned to more than 150 TCR beta chains.

PCR was performed using 60 Vbeta and 13 Jbeta primers. The data were produced by immunoSEQ multiplex PCR, yet TCRdb's version contains in-frame clones alone and is incomplete. Of roughly 190,000 clones listed, roughly four fifths were seen once; the top ten hold around 3.6%. J was trimmed by 0 bases and V by 4 bases; bases with no gene match: 16. Germline V lookup: CDR1 LGHNA, CDR2 YNFKEQ. The CDR3 is 19 amino acids. A remark on this clone: Its antigen is unidentified.

The V and J genes are TRBV4-2 and TRBJ2-7; 9 positions match TRBD2. This receptor was obtained from a man between 35 and 55 years old in good health and CMV-seropositive. The specimen sequenced was PBMCs. CDR3 DNA: TGTGCCAGCAGCCTCAGGGCGTCTAGCGGGATCAGTAGCTCCTACGAGCAGTACTTC. The encoded protein is CASSLRASSGISSSYEQYF.